Detailed here is one T cell receptor beta chain. Germline V gene sequence: CDR1 MGHRA, CDR2 YSYEKL. The CDR3 is 14 amino acids. V lost 0 bases and J 6 bases, leaving 11 bases between the germline ends. Profiling relied on immunoSEQ multiplex PCR, and the TCRdb table lists in-frame clones only, not all of them. The sample includes about half a million clones, approximately 78% of them seen just once. The data were obtained in a study of shared clonotypes between healthy human individuals. The rearrangement uses TRBV4-1 and TRBJ1-2; perhaps TRBD1 as D (5 bases). The sequenced sample was PBMCs. The source is a middle-aged woman in good health. Some clones in this sample may be carry-over from other donors' samples. The CDR3 DNA reads TGCGCCAGCAGCCAAGAGAAGGGGACTCATGGCTACACCTTC. It specifies CASSQEKGTHGYTF.